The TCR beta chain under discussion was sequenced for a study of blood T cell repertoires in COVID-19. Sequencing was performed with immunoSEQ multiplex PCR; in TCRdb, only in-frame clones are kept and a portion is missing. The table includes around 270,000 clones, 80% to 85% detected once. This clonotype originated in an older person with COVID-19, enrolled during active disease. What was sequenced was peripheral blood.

The CDR3 reads CASSPRQGPYEQYF. The CDR3 DNA sequence: TGCGCCAGCAGCCCCAGACAGGGGCCCTACGAGCAGTACTTC. This chain uses TRBV5-1 with TRBJ2-7; the match to TRBD1 covers 8 bases. Looked up from germline, CDR1 is SGHRS and CDR2 is YFSETQ. The CDR3 runs to 14 residues. With V trimmed by 4 bases and J by 2 bases, 5 bases remained unmatched.